This T cell receptor (beta chain) was obtained from a study of blood T cell repertoires in COVID-19. Study-wide background: The origin of the acute and convalescent COVID-19 samples was the United States, Italy and Spain. Nucleic acid was either cDNA or gDNA, and it came from T cells, B-cell-depleted T cells, or PBMCs.

In the original processing: Estimates of nucleated cell counts were drawn from the amplification of reference gene primers. The table came from immunoSEQ multiplex PCR; TCRdb's copy has only in-frame clones and leaves some out. That table is the source of V, J and clone size, and D and trimming were worked out from the DNA. In the table there are tens of thousands of clones, about 86% of which are singletons. Sequencing was carried out using peripheral blood. The TCR was taken from a human donor in a cohort sampled during active COVID-19.

CDR3 sequence reads: CASSIQGPEKLFF. The CDR3 DNA reads as TGTGCCAGCAGTATACAGGGGCCTGAAAAACTGTTTTTT. This chain connects TRBV27 to TRBJ1-4; the match to TRBD1 covers 7 bases. CDR3 length: 13 amino acids. Germline CDR1 MNHEY, CDR2 SMNVEV (reference sequence). V lost 5 bases and J lost 7; bases outside the gene matches: 4.